A selection of T cell receptor beta chains follows, all from one sample in a study of tumor-infiltrating lymphocytes in localized non-small cell lung cancer. Clones were read by immunoSEQ multiplex PCR, and TCRdb kept only the in-frame ones, dropping some. Of roughly 7,200 clones listed, less than 80% are singletons. The specimen sequenced was lung tumor tissue. These TCRs come from a human donor with non-small cell lung cancer. Both conserved end residues are part of each CDR3. Each record gives: V gene, J gene, CDR3 protein.

v_call: TRBV4-1; j_call: TRBJ2-3; cdr3_aa: CASSNRETSGTDTQYF
v_call: TRBV30; j_call: TRBJ1-6; cdr3_aa: CAWSVGGSRSPLHF
v_call: TRBV4-2; j_call: TRBJ1-1; cdr3_aa: CASSQDVGVRTEAFF
v_call: TRBV5-6; j_call: TRBJ1-3; cdr3_aa: CASSFKGAGNTIYF
v_call: TRBV27; j_call: TRBJ2-3; cdr3_aa: CGGQGMSRSTGHTQYF
v_call: TRBV4-1; j_call: TRBJ2-7; cdr3_aa: CASSQQTGSYEQYF
v_call: TRBV5-4; j_call: TRBJ2-3; cdr3_aa: CASSLEGQSVTQYF
v_call: TRBV19; j_call: TRBJ1-2; cdr3_aa: CASSGGGRDYGYTF
v_call: TRBV4-1; j_call: TRBJ2-1; cdr3_aa: CASSQEESNEQFF
v_call: TRBV18; j_call: TRBJ1-1; cdr3_aa: CASSPGQGAGTEAFF
v_call: TRBV7-9; j_call: TRBJ1-1; cdr3_aa: CASSLAWRSGPDTEAFF
v_call: TRBV5-5; j_call: TRBJ2-7; cdr3_aa: CASSLASTEVYF
v_call: TRBV4-3; j_call: TRBJ2-3; cdr3_aa: CASSQLGVTDTQYF
v_call: TRBV27; j_call: TRBJ2-3; cdr3_aa: CASSSWTSGGVDTQYF
v_call: TRBV30; j_call: TRBJ1-5; cdr3_aa: CAWSVSGWYNQPQHF
v_call: TRBV29-1; j_call: TRBJ2-7; cdr3_aa: CSAIAGAYEQYF
v_call: TRBV7-9; j_call: TRBJ1-1; cdr3_aa: CASSLAGQRPEAFF
v_call: TRBV30; j_call: TRBJ2-2; cdr3_aa: CAWRGRSNTGELFF
v_call: TRBV5-1; j_call: TRBJ2-1; cdr3_aa: CASSQRLAGVTNEQFF
v_call: TRBV7-9; j_call: TRBJ2-1; cdr3_aa: CASSSRDEQFF
v_call: TRBV6-5; j_call: TRBJ2-7; cdr3_aa: CASTPGRGGTYEQYF
v_call: TRBV19; j_call: TRBJ2-2; cdr3_aa: CASSIWDANTGELFF
v_call: TRBV30; j_call: TRBJ1-3; cdr3_aa: CAWTWTGGNTIYF
v_call: TRBV4-1; j_call: TRBJ2-4; cdr3_aa: CASSSRLGKNIQYF
v_call: TRBV6-1; j_call: TRBJ1-1; cdr3_aa: CASSDSRAISQAFF
v_call: TRBV5-1; j_call: TRBJ1-5; cdr3_aa: CASSLGGSRPQHF
v_call: TRBV29-1; j_call: TRBJ2-3; cdr3_aa: CSVRAQTDTQYF
v_call: TRBV29-1; j_call: TRBJ2-5; cdr3_aa: CSAGMAQETQYF
v_call: TRBV29-1; j_call: TRBJ1-2; cdr3_aa: CSVRQGPAGYGYTF
v_call: TRBV7-2; j_call: TRBJ2-7; cdr3_aa: CASSFAQGPYEQYF
v_call: TRBV6-1; j_call: TRBJ1-2; cdr3_aa: CASSESTGSGYGYTF
v_call: TRBV6-1; j_call: TRBJ1-4; cdr3_aa: CASGRGAANEKLFF
v_call: TRBV29-1; j_call: TRBJ1-2; cdr3_aa: CSVEEGEDYGYTF
v_call: TRBV6-6; j_call: TRBJ1-2; cdr3_aa: CASSYGQGGISVGYTF
v_call: TRBV20-1; j_call: TRBJ2-3; cdr3_aa: CSARDGATQYF
v_call: TRBV19; j_call: TRBJ1-4; cdr3_aa: CASSIGAATNEKLFF
v_call: TRBV30; j_call: TRBJ1-5; cdr3_aa: CAWSVQSNQPQHF
v_call: TRBV6-5; j_call: TRBJ2-5; cdr3_aa: CATRARMAQYF
v_call: TRBV5-1; j_call: TRBJ2-7; cdr3_aa: CASSLGTGGGPYEQYF
v_call: TRBV9; j_call: TRBJ1-2; cdr3_aa: CASSVKPRRGDGNYGYTF
v_call: TRBV5-6; j_call: TRBJ1-1; cdr3_aa: CASSFRVGRTEAFF
v_call: TRBV5-5; j_call: TRBJ1-4; cdr3_aa: CASSGDLNEKLFF
v_call: TRBV4-3; j_call: TRBJ2-7; cdr3_aa: CASSRVLAGGSSYEQYF
v_call: TRBV6-5; j_call: TRBJ2-3; cdr3_aa: CASSSKKDTQYF
v_call: TRBV6-5; j_call: TRBJ2-5; cdr3_aa: CASRGRWGETQYF
v_call: TRBV5-1; j_call: TRBJ1-4; cdr3_aa: CASSPSTAAAEKLFF
v_call: TRBV29-1; j_call: TRBJ1-1; cdr3_aa: CSVGGVGGAFF
v_call: TRBV5-4; j_call: TRBJ2-3; cdr3_aa: CASSLYTSDTQYF